The clone carrying this TCR beta chain was seen only a few times. What it binds is not known. The junction departs from germline at one end; a sequencing error may be responsible. The source of the sample is a study of T cells in Graves' hyperthyroidism and ophthalmopathy. Study observations and caveats: Researchers found most expanded thyroid clonotypes above 0.001 in blood as well.

Germline V lookup: CDR1 SGHTA, CDR2 FQGNSA. This CDR3 is built from 16 residues. RNA transcripts yielded amplified TCR beta CDR3 regions. A first-round RT-PCR of the TCR CDR3 used the HTBI primer set. TCRdb reprocessed the multiplex PCR reads via MiXCR and lists one record per CDR3 protein. The sample lists roughly 500,000 distinct CDR3 sequences; 20% to 25% were seen once. This receptor was taken from a woman in her 70s with Graves' ophthalmopathy. Material for sequencing was blood. The V and J genes are TRBV7-2 and TRBJ2-5; TRBD2 matches at 11 bases. The chain's CDR3 is CAGSPSIAGGQETQYF. DNA of the CDR3: TGTGCCGGCAGCCCATCGATAGCGGGAGGGCAAGAGACCCAGTACTTC.